This TCR beta chain was documented in a study of control samples from healthy donors and cancer patients. V was clipped by 6 bases and J by 4 bases; unmatched bases: 7. Germline assignment: CDR1 LNHDA and CDR2 SQIVND (reference sequence). The CDR3 length is 14 residues. The repertoire was sequenced with immunoSEQ multiplex PCR; TCRdb's copy has only in-frame clones and lacks some. The sample yields 120,000 or so clones, 75% to 95% seen once. This chain links TRBV19 with TRBJ1-2; 8 bases align to TRBD1. The sequencing input was blood. The clonotype comes from a man aged 18 to 30 in good health. The CDR3: CASSPDRGPYGYTF. The CDR3 nucleotides are TGTGCCAGTAGCCCAGACAGGGGCCCCTATGGCTACACCTTC.